This TCR beta chain comes out of a study of cytomegalovirus exposure and HLA in healthy donors (dated by TCRdb to about 2017). As for the study more broadly: An earlier analysis of around 600 of the donors reported approximately 290 Gb of sequence data and some 120 million unique TCR beta sequences from some 180 million T cells. An early release covering some 640 HLA-typed donors comprised approximately 290 gigabases of sequencing data and some 79 million unique TCR sequences. Of the approximately 400 genotyped donors, over 70% fell in the genetic ancestry cluster associated with self-reported Caucasian donors. The study aimed to test whether signatures of past pathogen exposure could be identified by cataloging public T cell receptors. The study used immunosequencing to profile the T cell repertoires of several hundred subjects and linked those repertoires to cytomegalovirus serostatus. Along with the roughly 610-subject first cohort, a separate validation cohort of over a hundred different subjects was used. The study combined high-throughput TCR immunosequencing, statistical association of individual TCRs with disease status, and machine learning to predict cytomegalovirus infection status. A later analysis re-examined previously published TCR beta repertoires from 610 or so donors and added high-resolution HLA genotyping to investigate patterns of TCR occurrence. Rather than drawing on any new phenotypic data, the later analysis identified candidate immune exposures from TCR beta sequences and the way those sequences occurred across donors. In an earlier analysis of several hundred of the donors, high-throughput TCR beta sequencing was used to judge whether each TCR beta V gene segment behaved as functional or pseudogenic. Donor age, sex, ethnicity and CMV serostatus were compiled alongside the repertoire data. Genome-wide SNP genotypes for about 65% of the roughly 670 donors were used in a later genetic analysis, which treated that subset as a discovery cohort. All discovery cohort repertoires had been generated on a single sequencing platform. Class I and class II HLA loci were covered by the typing at four-digit resolution. Typing coverage differed by locus: A, B, C, DRB1 and DQB1 were typed in roughly 629-630 donors, DQA1 in about 500, DPA1 in 600 to 610, and DPB1 in just under 490. Roughly five DR-DQ haplotypes were handled as single units for association and clustering, since linkage in the cohort was strong. Among roughly 400 genotyped donors of the cohort, an average of approximately 220,000 unique TCR beta nucleotide sequences was sequenced per donor, of which 15% to 20% were non-productive.

The cohort consisted of hundreds of healthy bone marrow donors. All cohort members were sampled while nominally healthy, although unrecorded immune exposures were likely present. The donor tested CMV seronegative, placing the donor among the roughly 340 seronegative members of the cohort. A peripheral blood sample was collected from each donor, and TCR beta sequencing was performed on peripheral blood mononuclear cells. The Qiagen DNeasy Blood Extraction Kit was used to extract genomic DNA from the blood cell samples. For this clone: The antigen it binds to is not known. It has no much larger one-base neighbor in the sample; base qualities were not kept.

Library construction relied on the immunoSEQ multiplex PCR assay. For the multiplex PCR, a mixture combining 60 forward primers for TCR Vbeta segments and 13 reverse primers for TCR Jbeta segments was used. Amplification of the CDR3 region of rearranged TCR beta genes was performed with a multiplex PCR assay on genomic DNA. On the Illumina HiSeq System, the amplified TCR beta libraries were sequenced as 87-base-pair reads. In the paper's pipeline: Across the 640 or so repertoires, a later analysis counted 78 million or so unique TCR beta chains, around 10 million of which were shared by at least two donors. To remove PCR and sequencing errors, raw reads were error-corrected and collapsed into unique sequences using a nearest-neighbor algorithm that merged closely related sequences. Alignment of CDR3 sequences to IMGT reference sequences was used to assign V, D and J gene segments. For a sequence to be retained, at least a six-nucleotide match to both a V gene segment and a J gene segment was required. A rearrangement was called productive if the CDR3 had no stop codons and remained in frame with V and J, and every other rearrangement was called non-productive. Following IMGT convention, CDR3 was defined as the stretch from the second conserved V-encoded cysteine to the conserved J-encoded phenylalanine. Sequences without an unambiguous match to a single V gene segment were excluded from the earlier analysis of 500 to 700 of the donors. In an earlier analysis of a few hundred of the donors, a V segment was called functional when productive rearrangements were above 56.7%, and segregating when the standard deviation between donors exceeded 5%. To diagnose cytomegalovirus status from the catalog of TCR beta chain sequences, a statistical classification framework was built. In a later analysis, V and J genes were assigned by comparing TCR nucleotide sequences against IMGT/GENE-DB human TR gene sequences. In a later analysis, CDR3 sequences and most-parsimonious VDJ recombination scenarios were assigned using the TCRdist pipeline. A later analysis defined each TCR beta chain by its CDR3 amino acid sequence plus V-gene family, and excluded reads lacking a unique V-gene family. To address suspected cross-contamination and a sequencing artifact, a later analysis removed 592 highly shared, low-generation-probability nucleotide sequences. In a later analysis, a clonal expansion index for each public chain was calculated from normalized within-repertoire ranks of inferred template counts. Generation probabilities in a later analysis came from a VDJ recombination model fitted to out-of-frame rearrangements, and those results were checked against IGoR. In a later analysis, TCR-TCR, TCR-HLA and TCR-CMV co-occurrence was scored with hypergeometric tests, and a repertoire-size bias correction was applied to TCR pairs. To estimate false discovery rates, a later analysis permuted the HLA or CMV assignments 20 times. In a later analysis, co-occurring TCRs were grouped with DBSCAN, and TCRdist sequence similarity was added when clustering was performed within HLA-allele-positive subsets. Repertoires with fewer than 30,000 or more than 120,000 public chains, plus five repertoires with anomalous nucleotide sharing, were excluded from co-occurrence clustering. In TCRdb, the immuneACCESS table is reduced to in-frame sequences with V and J assigned. These tables do not hold every clone; where another copy was compared, an unresolved V gene accounts for under half, and the others remain unexplained. V, J and clone size are those of that table, while D and trimming were read from the DNA. The sample profile shows roughly 240,000 clones; more than 75% of them were found once. The ten largest clones add up to 0.2% to 0.25% of the sample.

Study-wide conclusions, independent of this receptor: The study listed approximately 150 TCR beta chains as associated with cytomegalovirus. Linkage disequilibrium might explain the correlated functional status among segregating V segments, but an unknown experimental factor could not be ruled out. Strong co-occurrence of HLA alleles, especially DR and DQ, made assigning TCR associations to individual alleles difficult. The classifier was reported to diagnose cytomegalovirus status with high specificity and sensitivity in both the original and validation cohorts. A group of highly shared sequence variants was considered likely to be a technical artifact of the sequencing pipeline. Most TCR sequences were observed very rarely across donors, whereas some public TCRs were present in many individuals. A later analysis found that TCR association rates varied across HLA loci, with DRB1 alleles showing the most associated TCRs and HLA-C alleles the fewest. In a later genetic analysis, a missense DCLRE1C variant was associated with V-gene and J-gene trimming of TCR beta chains, and the association was replicated in an independent cohort. Three of the identified cytomegalovirus-associated TCR beta chains were confirmed in vitro to be specific for cytomegalovirus antigens. In a later analysis, over 15,000 TCR beta sequences were associated with specific HLA alleles at a false discovery rate of 0.05. Several of the top co-occurrence clusters appeared to be linked to parvovirus B19, influenza, CMV and Epstein-Barr virus, according to a later analysis. The only immune exposure information available for the cohort was CMV serostatus. Because HLA typing was missing for some donors at each locus, association tests included only the typed subset. Presence/absence analyses assumed roughly uniform sequencing depth across donors, an assumption that may not hold. A later genetic analysis reported fewer N-insertions in productive TCRs among donors in an Asian-associated ancestry cluster than the roughly 670-donor mean. Because counts were too low, 15 to 20 rarely observed V segments, including chromosome 9 orphons, were left out of the earlier analysis of several hundred of the donors. According to a later analysis, most CMV-associated TCR beta chains appeared to be HLA-restricted, and the HLA associations seemed to be driven largely by CMV exposure. A later analysis found that HLA-associated TCR beta chains were more clonally expanded and had lower generation probabilities than equally common non-associated chains. In an earlier analysis of more than 500 of the donors, most TCR beta V segments appeared in productive rearrangements about 87% or about 30% of the time, broadly matching IMGT annotations. A further reported finding was that TCR beta sequences accurately predicted the HLA-A and HLA-B alleles for most subjects in the first cohort. In this cohort, only TCR beta chains were sequenced, and detectable features were limited by the absence of alpha or paired-chain data. Because the 87-base-pair reads could not distinguish some IMGT-functional V segments, including TRBV6-2 and TRBV6-3, those segments were excluded. The authors suggested that the approach could potentially be generalized to other disease states and immunological phenotypes.

Ends trimmed: V by 1 base, J by 4 bases; bases unmatched to a gene: 6. From a lookup of the germline V gene, CDR1 and CDR2 are MGHRA and YSYEKL. The CDR3 sequence holds 17 residues, the cysteine and phenylalanine included. The CDR3 DNA has 51 bases and is translated from base 1. The chain is encoded by TRBV4-1 joined to TRBJ2-3; 12 bases in the middle match TRBD2. Sequencing input: PBMCs. The source is a girl aged 2 to 9 in good health and CMV-seronegative. Read as DNA, the sequence is TGCGCCAGCAGCCAAGCTCCTAGCGGGAGGGCCCCAGATACGCAGTATTTT. Its product reads: CASSQAPSGRAPDTQYF.